A selection of T cell receptor beta chains follows, all from one sample in a study of shared clonotypes between healthy human individuals. Assay: immunoSEQ multiplex PCR; the TCRdb copy retains only in-frame clones and omits some. The table lists around 120,000 clones, 67% of them singletons, with approximately 24% in the top ten. Sequencing was done on a sample of memory CD8+ T cells sorted from blood. The receptors stem from a young woman in good health. The CDR3 runs from the conserved cysteine through the conserved F or W. Each record gives: CDR3 DNA, CDR3 protein, V gene, J gene, D gene, CDR3 length, clone size. A D gene is named only where the DNA matches it firmly. Rows may omit the clone size; those that give it use once, few, many or a size class.

CDR3nt: TGTGCCAGCAGCACATACACCGGGGAGCTGTTTTTT
CDR3aa: CASSTYTGELFF
v_gene: TRBV11-3
j_gene: TRBJ2-2
d_gene: .
len: 12
abundance: once

CDR3nt: TGCAGCGTTCCGGGAGGGGACAGGGGCGAGCAGTACTTC
CDR3aa: CSVPGGDRGEQYF
v_gene: TRBV29-1
j_gene: TRBJ2-7
d_gene: TRBD1
len: 13
abundance: many

CDR3nt: TGTGCCAGCGTCCAGACCGGGGGGGAGTACAATGAGCAGTTCTTC
CDR3aa: CASVQTGGEYNEQFF
v_gene: TRBV2
j_gene: TRBJ2-1
d_gene: TRBD2
len: 15
abundance: .

CDR3nt: TGTGCCAGCAGCCTCGGGCCGACGGGGAATGAGCAGTTCTTC
CDR3aa: CASSLGPTGNEQFF
v_gene: TRBV7-9
j_gene: TRBJ2-1
d_gene: .
len: 14
abundance: .

CDR3nt: TGTGCCAGCAGCCCGCAAGGGACAGGGGGATACAATGAGCAGTTCTTC
CDR3aa: CASSPQGTGGYNEQFF
v_gene: TRBV7-6
j_gene: TRBJ2-1
d_gene: TRBD1
len: 16
abundance: few

CDR3nt: TGTGCCAGCAGCCAAGGAGTTAATCAGCCCCAGCATTTT
CDR3aa: CASSQGVNQPQHF
v_gene: TRBV4-2
j_gene: TRBJ1-5
d_gene: .
len: 13
abundance: .

CDR3nt: TGCAGCGTCGATGGGGGCGCGGATAGCGGGACTACCTACGAGCAGTACTTC
CDR3aa: CSVDGGADSGTTYEQYF
v_gene: TRBV29-1
j_gene: TRBJ2-7
d_gene: TRBD2
len: 17
abundance: .

CDR3nt: TGTGCCAGCAGTGAGGGGTTCGGGGAAGCTTTCTTT
CDR3aa: CASSEGFGEAFF
v_gene: TRBV6-6
j_gene: TRBJ1-1
d_gene: .
len: 12
abundance: .

CDR3nt: TGTGCCAGTAGTATAGGACTAGCGGCTTACAATGAGCAGTTCTTC
CDR3aa: CASSIGLAAYNEQFF
v_gene: TRBV19
j_gene: TRBJ2-1
d_gene: TRBD2
len: 15
abundance: .

CDR3nt: TGTGCCAGCAGCGTCCAGCTCGCAGGGAGAAAGCAGTTCTTC
CDR3aa: CASSVQLAGRKQFF
v_gene: TRBV27
j_gene: TRBJ2-1
d_gene: .
len: 14
abundance: .

CDR3nt: TGTGCCTGGAGGGGACAGGGGGCGGATACGCAGTATTTT
CDR3aa: CAWRGQGADTQYF
v_gene: TRBV30
j_gene: TRBJ2-3
d_gene: TRBD1
len: 13
abundance: .

CDR3nt: TGTGCCAGCCCAGCCACAGATACGCAGTATTTT
CDR3aa: CASPATDTQYF
v_gene: TRBV27
j_gene: TRBJ2-3
d_gene: .
len: 11
abundance: .

CDR3nt: TGTGCCAGCAGCTTCGGACTAGCGGGAGGTTACGAGCAGTACTTC
CDR3aa: CASSFGLAGGYEQYF
v_gene: TRBV11-3
j_gene: TRBJ2-7
d_gene: TRBD2
len: 15
abundance: .

CDR3nt: TGTGCCAGCAGTGGCCAGGGTAGCAATCAGCCCCAGCATTTT
CDR3aa: CASSGQGSNQPQHF
v_gene: TRBV2
j_gene: TRBJ1-5
d_gene: .
len: 14
abundance: .

CDR3nt: TGTGCCAGCAGTTTTGATGGTTTCGGCTACGAGCAGTACTTC
CDR3aa: CASSFDGFGYEQYF
v_gene: TRBV27
j_gene: TRBJ2-7
d_gene: .
len: 14
abundance: .

CDR3nt: TGCGCCAGCAGCTTTTTTCTAGCGGTCCTTAGGTCCGGGGAGCTGTTTTTT
CDR3aa: CASSFFLAVLRSGELFF
v_gene: TRBV5-1
j_gene: TRBJ2-2
d_gene: TRBD2
len: 17
abundance: .

CDR3nt: TGTGCCAGCAGCTTACTTAGGGCTAGCGGGAGGGCCTTATGGAGGTCAGATACGCAGTATTTT
CDR3aa: CASSLLRASGRALWRSDTQYF
v_gene: TRBV7-8
j_gene: TRBJ2-3
d_gene: TRBD2
len: 21
abundance: once

CDR3nt: TGTGCCAGCAGCTCCAACCTCGGACAGGGCCTCCAAGAGACCCAGTACTTC
CDR3aa: CASSSNLGQGLQETQYF
v_gene: TRBV7-9
j_gene: TRBJ2-5
d_gene: TRBD1
len: 17
abundance: .

CDR3nt: TGTGCCAGCAGCCTAGACAGAGCTAACTATGGCTACACCTTC
CDR3aa: CASSLDRANYGYTF
v_gene: TRBV11-2
j_gene: TRBJ1-2
d_gene: .
len: 14
abundance: .

CDR3nt: TGCGCCAGTACCGTTGGGAGGGAGGATGAAAAACTGTTTTTT
CDR3aa: CASTVGREDEKLFF
v_gene: TRBV10-2
j_gene: TRBJ1-4
d_gene: .
len: 14
abundance: .

CDR3nt: TGCGCCAGCAGCTTAGGGACCCACTACGAGCAGTACTTC
CDR3aa: CASSLGTHYEQYF
v_gene: TRBV5-1
j_gene: TRBJ2-7
d_gene: .
len: 13
abundance: .

CDR3nt: TGTGCCAGCAGTGAATGGGGCTACATCCATGAGCAGTTCTTC
CDR3aa: CASSEWGYIHEQFF
v_gene: TRBV6-1
j_gene: TRBJ2-1
d_gene: .
len: 14
abundance: .

CDR3nt: TGTGCCAGCAGTGTCCCAGGACAGACCCTGAACACCGGGGAGCTGTTTTTT
CDR3aa: CASSVPGQTLNTGELFF
v_gene: TRBV6-1
j_gene: TRBJ2-2
d_gene: .
len: 17
abundance: many

CDR3nt: TGTGCCAGCAGTGATCTGCGGGACAGCCACACTGAAGCTTTCTTT
CDR3aa: CASSDLRDSHTEAFF
v_gene: TRBV2
j_gene: TRBJ1-1
d_gene: TRBD1
len: 15
abundance: .

CDR3nt: TGTGCCAGCAGGGGAGACAGGAACTTTTACGAGCAGTACTTC
CDR3aa: CASRGDRNFYEQYF
v_gene: TRBV25-1
j_gene: TRBJ2-7
d_gene: .
len: 14
abundance: .

CDR3nt: TGTGCCAGCAGCTCGGACAGTGTTAGGACCGCCTACAATGAGCAGTTCTTC
CDR3aa: CASSSDSVRTAYNEQFF
v_gene: TRBV5-4
j_gene: TRBJ2-1
d_gene: .
len: 17
abundance: .

CDR3nt: TGTGCCAGCAGCTTGCAGGGGGCGAATTATGGCTACACCTTC
CDR3aa: CASSLQGANYGYTF
v_gene: TRBV5-8
j_gene: TRBJ1-2
d_gene: TRBD1
len: 14
abundance: .

CDR3nt: TGTGCCAGCAGCTTAGGGAGGACTGAAGCTTTCTTT
CDR3aa: CASSLGRTEAFF
v_gene: TRBV7-8
j_gene: TRBJ1-1
d_gene: .
len: 12
abundance: few

CDR3nt: TGTGCCAGCAGCTTAATGACGACTAGGGCGAACCAAGAGACCCAGTACTTC
CDR3aa: CASSLMTTRANQETQYF
v_gene: TRBV7-6
j_gene: TRBJ2-5
d_gene: .
len: 17
abundance: .

CDR3nt: TGTGCCAGCAGCTTGCTTTCAGGGGGCTACTACAATGAGCAGTTCTTC
CDR3aa: CASSLLSGGYYNEQFF
v_gene: TRBV5-6
j_gene: TRBJ2-1
d_gene: TRBD1
len: 16
abundance: .

CDR3nt: TGTGCCAGCAGCGGAGGGACAGGGAACATCTATGGCTACACCTTC
CDR3aa: CASSGGTGNIYGYTF
v_gene: TRBV9
j_gene: TRBJ1-2
d_gene: TRBD1
len: 15
abundance: once

CDR3nt: TGTGCCAGCAGCGAGACTAGCGGAAAAGAGACCCAGTACTTC
CDR3aa: CASSETSGKETQYF
v_gene: TRBV25-1
j_gene: TRBJ2-5
d_gene: TRBD2
len: 14
abundance: .

CDR3nt: TGTGCCAGCAGCTTGGATCCTGCCTACGAGCAGTACTTC
CDR3aa: CASSLDPAYEQYF
v_gene: TRBV5-6
j_gene: TRBJ2-7
d_gene: .
len: 13
abundance: .

CDR3nt: TGCGCCAGCAGCCACTCCAGGGTGCCTGAAGCTTTCTTT
CDR3aa: CASSHSRVPEAFF
v_gene: TRBV4-1
j_gene: TRBJ1-1
d_gene: .
len: 13
abundance: .

CDR3nt: TGTGCCAGCAGTACCTGGACAGGCTCTGGAAACACCATATATTTT
CDR3aa: CASSTWTGSGNTIYF
v_gene: TRBV6-1
j_gene: TRBJ1-3
d_gene: TRBD1
len: 15
abundance: few

CDR3nt: TGTGCCAGCAGTGAGCCCCCGGGACAGGGCACAGATACGCAGTATTTT
CDR3aa: CASSEPPGQGTDTQYF
v_gene: TRBV6-1
j_gene: TRBJ2-3
d_gene: TRBD1
len: 16
abundance: .

CDR3nt: TGTGCCAGCAGGCCGGGTTTGAGGGCATTTTACGAGCAGTACTTC
CDR3aa: CASRPGLRAFYEQYF
v_gene: TRBV28
j_gene: TRBJ2-7
d_gene: .
len: 15
abundance: .

CDR3nt: TGTGCCAGCAGCTTTCGAGAAGATGGCCATAATGAAAAACTGTTTTTT
CDR3aa: CASSFREDGHNEKLFF
v_gene: TRBV13
j_gene: TRBJ1-4
d_gene: .
len: 16
abundance: .

CDR3nt: TGTGCCAGCAGCTTGGGGACAGGGACCCATGGCTACACCTTC
CDR3aa: CASSLGTGTHGYTF
v_gene: TRBV5-4
j_gene: TRBJ1-2
d_gene: TRBD1
len: 14
abundance: .

CDR3nt: TGTGCCAGCAGCAAAGCTCCTCAGCAGAGCTCCTACAATGAGCAGTTCTTC
CDR3aa: CASSKAPQQSSYNEQFF
v_gene: TRBV21-1
j_gene: TRBJ2-1
d_gene: .
len: 17
abundance: .

CDR3nt: TGTGCCTGGAGTGCGGGGCTGGGGGAGCAGTACTTC
CDR3aa: CAWSAGLGEQYF
v_gene: TRBV30
j_gene: TRBJ2-7
d_gene: .
len: 12
abundance: many

CDR3nt: TGTGCCAGCAGCACCGAACAGGGGGCATCCTACAATGAGCAGTTCTTC
CDR3aa: CASSTEQGASYNEQFF
v_gene: TRBV7-9
j_gene: TRBJ2-1
d_gene: TRBD1
len: 16
abundance: few

CDR3nt: TGTGCCAGCAGCCAGACCGGGACAGGGAGGGGGACCTACGAGCAGTACTTC
CDR3aa: CASSQTGTGRGTYEQYF
v_gene: TRBV7-9
j_gene: TRBJ2-7
d_gene: TRBD1
len: 17
abundance: .

CDR3nt: TGCGCCAGCAGCCACCAGAAAAACTACAATGAGCAGTTCTTC
CDR3aa: CASSHQKNYNEQFF
v_gene: TRBV4-1
j_gene: TRBJ2-1
d_gene: .
len: 14
abundance: .

CDR3nt: TGTGCCAGCAGCTTAATTCAGGGGGCGATCGAGCAGTACTTC
CDR3aa: CASSLIQGAIEQYF
v_gene: TRBV11-2
j_gene: TRBJ2-7
d_gene: TRBD1
len: 14
abundance: .

CDR3nt: TGCGCCAGCAGCTTGGCAGGATTTGGGGGGCAGCGGGACTATGGCTACACCTTC
CDR3aa: CASSLAGFGGQRDYGYTF
v_gene: TRBV5-1
j_gene: TRBJ1-2
d_gene: .
len: 18
abundance: .

CDR3nt: TGTGCCAGCAGCCCTAAGGACAGGTCAAGCCTAACCGATGAGCAGTTCTTC
CDR3aa: CASSPKDRSSLTDEQFF
v_gene: TRBV7-9
j_gene: TRBJ2-1
d_gene: TRBD1
len: 17
abundance: .

CDR3nt: TGTGCCAGGAAAGATACGATCAGCAAGAAAAAACTGTTTTTT
CDR3aa: CARKDTISKKKLFF
v_gene: TRBV6-6
j_gene: TRBJ1-4
d_gene: .
len: 14
abundance: .

CDR3nt: TGTGCCAGCAGCTTGTCAGAAATGAACACTGAAGCTTTCTTT
CDR3aa: CASSLSEMNTEAFF
v_gene: TRBV5-4
j_gene: TRBJ1-1
d_gene: .
len: 14
abundance: .

CDR3nt: TGTGCAAGTCGCGCCTTGACTAGCGGGAGGACCCGAATGTCCCAAGAGACCCAGTACTTC
CDR3aa: CASRALTSGRTRMSQETQYF
v_gene: TRBV12-2
j_gene: TRBJ2-5
d_gene: .
len: 20
abundance: .

CDR3nt: TGTGCCAGCAGTCCTAGCGGGAGGGCCTTTGAGCAGTTCTTC
CDR3aa: CASSPSGRAFEQFF
v_gene: TRBV6-6
j_gene: TRBJ2-1
d_gene: TRBD2
len: 14
abundance: .

CDR3nt: TGTGCCTGGAGTGGGGGGGCCAGCTCTGGAAACACCATATATTTT
CDR3aa: CAWSGGASSGNTIYF
v_gene: TRBV30
j_gene: TRBJ1-3
d_gene: .
len: 15
abundance: .